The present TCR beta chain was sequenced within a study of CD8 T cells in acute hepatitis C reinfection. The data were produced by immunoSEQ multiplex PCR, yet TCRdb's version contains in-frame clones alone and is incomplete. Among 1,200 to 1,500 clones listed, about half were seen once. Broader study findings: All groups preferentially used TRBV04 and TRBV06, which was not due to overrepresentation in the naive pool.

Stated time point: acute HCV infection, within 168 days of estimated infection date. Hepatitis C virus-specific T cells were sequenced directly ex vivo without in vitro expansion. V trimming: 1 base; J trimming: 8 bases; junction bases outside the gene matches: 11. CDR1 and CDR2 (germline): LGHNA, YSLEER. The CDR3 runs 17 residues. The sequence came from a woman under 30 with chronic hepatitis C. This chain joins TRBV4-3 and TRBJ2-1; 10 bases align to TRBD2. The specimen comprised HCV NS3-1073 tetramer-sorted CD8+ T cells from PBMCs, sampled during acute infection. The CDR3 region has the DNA TGCGCCAGCAGCCAAGCGGGCGCAGCGGGGGGGGGCGATGAGCAGTTCTTC. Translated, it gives CASSQAGAAGGGDEQFF.